A selection of T cell receptor beta chains follows, all from one sample in a study of blood T cell repertoires in COVID-19. Here immunoSEQ multiplex PCR was the method, and the copy in TCRdb shows in-frame clones only, minus some. The data show about 130,000 clones, approximately 83% seen once. The sample taken for sequencing was peripheral blood. These receptors were collected from a woman between 50 and 59 years old who had recovered from COVID-19. The CDR3 runs from the conserved cysteine through the conserved F or W. A D gene is named only where the DNA matches it firmly. Only some rows state a clone size, as once, few, many or a class for expanded clones.

j_call clone_size v_call d_call cdr3_aa cdr3_nt
TRBJ2-3 once TRBV27 TRBD2 CASSFREGRDTQYF TGTGCCAGCAGTTTCAGGGAGGGGAGAGATACGCAGTATTTT
TRBJ2-2 NA TRBV11-1 NA CASSPRRDTGELFF TGTGCCAGCAGCCCCCGCAGGGACACCGGGGAGCTGTTTTTT
TRBJ2-7 NA TRBV5-6 TRBD2 CASSLGAGGHTYEQYF TGTGCCAGCAGCTTGGGAGCGGGAGGTCACACCTACGAGCAGTACTTC
TRBJ2-5 NA TRBV5-1 NA CASSLYQQETQYF TGCGCCAGCAGCTTGTATCAGCAAGAGACCCAGTACTTC
TRBJ2-2 NA TRBV6-4 NA CASSALGIPNTGELFF TGTGCCAGCAGTGCCCTGGGCATCCCGAACACCGGGGAGCTGTTTTTT
TRBJ2-2 once TRBV4-2 TRBD1 CASSPVGTGVSGELFF TGTGCCAGCAGCCCAGTGGGGACAGGGGTCTCCGGGGAGCTGTTTTTT
TRBJ2-1 NA TRBV4-3 NA CASSQDGPYGGTYNEQFF TGCGCCAGCAGCCAAGATGGTCCGTACGGCGGGACCTACAATGAGCAGTTCTTC
TRBJ2-3 NA TRBV5-4 NA CASSSGKDTDTQYF TGTGCCAGCAGCTCCGGGAAGGACACAGATACGCAGTATTTT
TRBJ1-1 NA TRBV27 NA CASRMLGQNTEAFF TGTGCCAGCAGGATGTTGGGACAGAACACTGAAGCTTTCTTT
TRBJ1-2 NA TRBV3-1/TRBV3-2 TRBD1 CASSYTGEDGYTF TGTGCCAGCAGCTACACAGGGGAAGATGGCTACACCTTC
TRBJ2-1 NA TRBV4-1 TRBD2 CASSQAWFSGSNEQFF TGCGCCAGCAGCCAAGCCTGGTTTAGCGGGAGTAATGAGCAGTTCTTC
TRBJ1-5 NA TRBV7-2 NA CASSLATNQPQHF TGTGCCAGCAGCTTAGCCACAAATCAGCCCCAGCATTTT
TRBJ2-5 NA TRBV5-1 NA CASSSIGGRTTQYF TGCGCCAGCAGCTCAATCGGGGGTCGCACGACCCAGTACTTC
TRBJ2-7 NA TRBV5-1 NA CASSLGQISYEQYF TGCGCCAGCAGCTTGGGTCAGATTTCCTACGAGCAGTACTTC